Below, one T cell receptor beta chain is given with its context. Its antigen is as yet unknown. The data derive from a study of cytomegalovirus exposure and HLA in healthy donors. PCR was performed using 60 Vbeta and 13 Jbeta primers. This table comes from immunoSEQ multiplex PCR, and its TCRdb copy is limited to in-frame clones, with some not included. The table lists approximately 140,000 clones, under 80% of them singletons, with 2.5% to 3.5% in the top ten. Overall study results and limits: Across HLA loci, a later analysis found differing TCR association rates, with DRB1 most and HLA-C fewest.

This receptor was taken from a male donor in good health and CMV-seronegative. The specimen was PBMCs.

CDR3 bases: TGTGCCAGCAGCTTAGGGACAGTCTATGGCTACACCTTC. It specifies CASSLGTVYGYTF. The chain uses TRBV7-2 and TRBJ1-2; weak D call: TRBD1 (6 bases). The V gene lost 1 base and the J gene lost 4 bases, with 7 bases spanning the gap. Germline-derived CDR1 and CDR2 are SGHTA and FQGNSA. The CDR3 extends over 13 amino acids.